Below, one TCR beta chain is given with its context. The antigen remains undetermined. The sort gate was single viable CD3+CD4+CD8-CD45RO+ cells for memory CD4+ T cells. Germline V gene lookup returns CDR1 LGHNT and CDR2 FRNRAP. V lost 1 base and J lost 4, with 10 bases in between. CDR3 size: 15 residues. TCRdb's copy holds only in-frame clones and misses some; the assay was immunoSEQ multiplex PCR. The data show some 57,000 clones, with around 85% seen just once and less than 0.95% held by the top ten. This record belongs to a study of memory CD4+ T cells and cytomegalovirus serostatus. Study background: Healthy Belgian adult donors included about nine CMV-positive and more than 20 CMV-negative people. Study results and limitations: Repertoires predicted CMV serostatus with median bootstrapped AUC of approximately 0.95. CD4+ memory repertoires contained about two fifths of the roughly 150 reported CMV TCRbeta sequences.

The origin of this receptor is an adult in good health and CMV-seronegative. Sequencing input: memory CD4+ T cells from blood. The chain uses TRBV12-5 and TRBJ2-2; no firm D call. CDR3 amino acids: CASGLGQTGTGELFF. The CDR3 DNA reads TGTGCTAGTGGTTTGGGGCAGACCGGCACCGGGGAGCTGTTTTTT. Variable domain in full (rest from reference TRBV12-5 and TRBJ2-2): DARVTQTPRHKVTEMGQEVTMRCQPILGHNTVFWYRQTMMQGLELLAYFRNRAPLDDSGMPKDRFSAEMPDATLATLKIQPSEPRDSAVYFCASGLGQTGTGELFFGEGSRLTVL.